This T cell receptor (beta chain) was sequenced during a study of blood T cell repertoires in COVID-19. About the study: The origin of the acute and convalescent COVID-19 samples was the United States, Italy and Spain.

The CDR3 is 14 amino acids. The V gene's germline CDR1 is SEHNR and CDR2 FQNEAQ (reference sequence). With V trimmed by 3 bases and J by 8 bases, 2 bases remained unmatched. This clone was detected once. Original processing notes: By means of reference gene primer amplification, nucleated cell counts were estimated. Using immunoSEQ multiplex PCR, the repertoire was profiled, and TCRdb retains in-frame clones only, with some absent. V and J calls plus clone size are reproduced from that table; the DNA served to infer D and trimming. The table records about 69,000 clones, under 85% of them present only once.

The chain carries TRBV7-9 and TRBJ1-4, with TRBD1 matching 11 bases. What was sequenced was peripheral blood. The receptor was isolated from a man in his fifties with COVID-19, enrolled during active disease. The CDR3 loop is CASSLGQGEEKLFF. The CDR3 bases are TGTGCCAGCAGCTTGGGACAGGGGGAGGAAAAACTGTTTTTT.